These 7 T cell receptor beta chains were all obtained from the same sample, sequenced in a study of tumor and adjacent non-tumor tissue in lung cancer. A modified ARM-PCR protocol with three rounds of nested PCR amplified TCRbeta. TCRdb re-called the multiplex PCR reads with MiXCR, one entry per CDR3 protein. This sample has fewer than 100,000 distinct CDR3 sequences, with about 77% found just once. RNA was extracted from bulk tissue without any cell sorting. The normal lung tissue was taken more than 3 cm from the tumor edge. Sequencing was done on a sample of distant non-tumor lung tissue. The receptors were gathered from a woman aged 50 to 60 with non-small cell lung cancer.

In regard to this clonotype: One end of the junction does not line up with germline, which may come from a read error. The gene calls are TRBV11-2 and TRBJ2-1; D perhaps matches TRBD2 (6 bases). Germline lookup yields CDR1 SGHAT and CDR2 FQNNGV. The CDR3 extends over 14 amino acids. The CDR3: CASNLYTSSNGQFF. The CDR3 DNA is TGTGCCAGCAACCTCTATACTAGCTCCAATGGGCAGTTCTTC.

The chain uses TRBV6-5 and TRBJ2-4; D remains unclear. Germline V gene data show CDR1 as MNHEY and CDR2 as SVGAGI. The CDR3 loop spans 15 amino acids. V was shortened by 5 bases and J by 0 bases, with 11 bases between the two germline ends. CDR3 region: CASSSSRVAKNIQYF. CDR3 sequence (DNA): TGTGCCAGCAGTAGTTCCCGAGTAGCCAAAAACATTCAGTACTTC.

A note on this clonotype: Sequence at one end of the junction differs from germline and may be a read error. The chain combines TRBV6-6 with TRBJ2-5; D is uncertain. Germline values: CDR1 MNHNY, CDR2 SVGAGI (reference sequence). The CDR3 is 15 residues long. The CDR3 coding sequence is TGTGCAAGCAGTTACGGCGGCAGCAACCAAGACACCCAGTACTTC. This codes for CASSYGGSNQDTQYF.

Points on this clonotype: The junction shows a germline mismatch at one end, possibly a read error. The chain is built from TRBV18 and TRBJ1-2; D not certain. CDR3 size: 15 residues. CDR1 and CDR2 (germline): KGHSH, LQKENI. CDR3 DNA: TGTGCCAGCTCACCACCGGGGAATTCAAACTATGGCCACACCTTC. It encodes CASSPPGNSNYGHTF. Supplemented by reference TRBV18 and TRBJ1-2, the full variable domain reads NAGVMQNPRHLVRRRGQEARLRCSPMKGHSHVYWYRQLPEEGLKFMVYLQKENIIDESGMPKERFSAEFPKEGPSILRIQQVVRGDSAAYFCASSPPGNSNYGHTFGSGTRLTVV.

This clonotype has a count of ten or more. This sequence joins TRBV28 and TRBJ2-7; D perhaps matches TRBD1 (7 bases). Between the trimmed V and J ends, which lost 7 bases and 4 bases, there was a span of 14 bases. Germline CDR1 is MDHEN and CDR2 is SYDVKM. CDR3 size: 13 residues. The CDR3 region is CASKLGGQYEQYF. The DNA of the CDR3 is TGTGCCAGCAAATTGGGGGGACAGTACGAGCAGTACTTC.

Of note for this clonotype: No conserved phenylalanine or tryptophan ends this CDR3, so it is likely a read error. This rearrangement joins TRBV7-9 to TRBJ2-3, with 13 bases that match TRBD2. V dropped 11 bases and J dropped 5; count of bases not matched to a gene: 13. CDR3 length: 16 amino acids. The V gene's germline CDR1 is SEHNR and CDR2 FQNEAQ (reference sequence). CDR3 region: CAGTLLAGGPGDTQYS. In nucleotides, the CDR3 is TGTGCCGGCACCTTACTAGCGGGAGGGCCGGGAGATACGCAGTATTCT.

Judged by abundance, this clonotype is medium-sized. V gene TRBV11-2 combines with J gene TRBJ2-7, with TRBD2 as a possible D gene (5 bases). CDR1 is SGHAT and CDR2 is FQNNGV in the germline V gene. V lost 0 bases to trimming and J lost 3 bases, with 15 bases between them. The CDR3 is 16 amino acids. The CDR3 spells CASSLDPTSSGYEQYF. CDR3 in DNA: TGTGCCAGCAGCTTAGACCCTACTAGTAGTGGCTACGAGCAGTACTTC.